The next 23 T cell receptor beta chains were all read from a single sample in a study of cytomegalovirus exposure and HLA in healthy donors. This PCR relied on a set of 60 Vbeta primers and 13 Jbeta primers. Only in-frame clones appear in the TCRdb table, and some are missing; sequencing was by immunoSEQ multiplex PCR. Found here are about 120,000 clones, around three quarters of them singletons; the top ten hold 1.2%. The source material was PBMCs. The receptors derive from a female donor in good health and CMV-seronegative.

The rearrangement links TRBV12-1 to TRBJ2-5; TRBD1, the table's D call, lacks a check against the DNA. TRBV12-1 is described as a pseudogene. The CDR3 consists of 21 residues. The CDR3 sequence is CASSFVEAGWGGTGYAETQYF. For the CDR3, the DNA is TGTGCCAGCAGCTTTGTCGAAGCGGGGTGGGGCGGGACAGGGTACGCGGAGACCCAGTACTTC.

The V call is TRBV2, the J call TRBJ2-1; no reliable D call. The CDR3 is made up of 14 amino acids. V was clipped by 6 bases and J by 4 bases, with 13 bases between them. Germline V gives CDR1 SNHLY, CDR2 FYNNEI. CDR3 sequence reads: CASSDELGYNEQFF. CDR3 DNA sequence: TGTGCCAGCAGCGATGAACTCGGGTACAATGAGCAGTTCTTC.

The V and J genes are TRBV28 and TRBJ1-6; 8 positions agree with TRBD1. Germline CDR1 is MDHEN and CDR2 is SYDVKM. The CDR3 has 14 amino acids. The J segment lost 14 bases and the V segment lost 3 bases, leaving 9 bases of the junction unmatched. This CDR3 reads CASSFSRGHRTLHF. The DNA for the CDR3 is TGTGCCAGCAGTTTTAGCAGGGGGCATAGGACCCTCCACTTT.

The J gene is TRBJ2-2, the V gene TRBV6-1; a weak D match, TRBD1 (6 bases). From germline, CDR1 is MNHNS and CDR2 SASEGT. V was clipped by 8 bases and J by 6 bases, with 13 bases between them. The CDR3 has 13 residues. CDR3 sequence: CASRHRDPGELFF. CDR3 nucleotide sequence: TGTGCCAGCCGCCACAGGGATCCCGGGGAGCTGTTTTTT.

In its sample, this clone was seen once. Here the CDR3 reads CASSQASSGAYNEQFF. CDR3 nucleotide sequence: TGCGCCAGCAGCCAAGCCTCTAGCGGTGCCTACAATGAGCAGTTCTTC. This chain joins TRBV4-1 and TRBJ2-1, with TRBD2 identical over 7 bases. V was pared by 1 base and J by 2 bases, with 5 bases of the junction left unmatched. Germline V gene sequence: CDR1 MGHRA, CDR2 YSYEKL. This CDR3 has 16 amino acids.

The chain carries TRBV2 and TRBJ2-7, with D perhaps TRBD2 (6 bases). This CDR3 has 13 residues. Trimming removed 2 bases at V and 2 bases at J, with 7 bases between. From germline, CDR1 is SNHLY and CDR2 FYNNEI. In DNA, the CDR3 is TGTGCCAGCAGTGAAAGGGAGGCCTACGAGCAGTACTTC. Its translation is CASSEREAYEQYF.

This sequence joins TRBV18 and TRBJ2-1; perhaps TRBD1 as D (6 bases). The CDR3 has 15 amino acids. Looked up from germline, CDR1 is KGHSH and CDR2 is LQKENI. V shed 2 bases and J shed 1 base, with 9 bases lying between them. CDR3 protein: CASSPRTASYNEQFF. The CDR3 DNA follows: TGTGCCAGCTCACCAAGGACAGCTTCCTACAATGAGCAGTTCTTC.

Remarks on this clone: Other DNA sequences within the sample encode an identical CDR3. The V call is TRBV19, the J call TRBJ2-2; D perhaps matches TRBD2 (5 bases). Trimming removed 5 bases from V and 4 bases from J, with 14 bases in between. The CDR3 covers 15 residues. Germline CDR1 LNHDA, CDR2 SQIVND (reference sequence). Here the CDR3 DNA reads TGTGCCAGTAGTCCCCGTTCTAGCCCCACCGGGGAGCTGTTTTTT. Its translation is CASSPRSSPTGELFF. Looking up the rest from reference TRBV19 and TRBJ2-2 gives the full variable domain: DGGITQSPKYLFRKEGQNVTLSCEQNLNHDAMYWYRQDPGQGLRLIYYSQIVNDFQKGDIAEGYSVSREKKESFPLTVTSAQKNPTAFYLCASSPRSSPTGELFFGEGSRLTVL.

The sample holds a few counts of this clone. CDR3 region: CAWSPSSYEQYF. CDR3 bases: TGTGCCTGGAGCCCCAGCTCCTACGAGCAGTACTTC. The chain is built from TRBV30 and TRBJ2-7; D ambiguous. Germline V lookup: CDR1 GTSNPN, CDR2 SVGIG (reference sequence). The CDR3 is made up of 12 amino acids. V lost 3 bases and J lost 0, with 6 bases in between.

To note about this clone: Additional DNA sequences in this sample encode the identical CDR3. The rearrangement links TRBV19 to TRBJ1-1; weak D call: TRBD1 (5 bases). The CDR3 loop spans 13 amino acids. Germline values: CDR1 LNHDA, CDR2 SQIVND (reference sequence). The germline V and J ends were trimmed by 5 bases and 1 base, with 8 bases remaining between them. The CDR3 region has the DNA TGTGCCAGTAGTGTTCAGGGGAACACTGAAGCTTTCTTT. It codes for CASSVQGNTEAFF.

V usage is TRBV19 and J usage is TRBJ2-2; D is perhaps TRBD1 (7 bases). This CDR3 contains 16 residues. CDR1 is LNHDA, CDR2 SQIVND, per germline (reference sequence). Trimming removed 3 bases at V and 4 bases at J, with 15 bases between. The CDR3 DNA is TGTGCCAGTAGTATCAGGCAGGGGGGTTCCACCGGGGAGCTGTTTTTT. It translates to CASSIRQGGSTGELFF.

This clone was seen a few times. This chain joins TRBV11-2 and TRBJ2-7; TRBD1 matches at 8 bases. The CDR3 covers 16 residues. Germline lookup yields CDR1 SGHAT and CDR2 FQNNGV. The J segment lost 0 bases and the V segment lost 5 bases, leaving 9 bases of the junction unmatched. CDR3 DNA: TGTGCCAGCAGCCCCCAGGGGGCTATAAGCTCCTACGAGCAGTACTTC. This gives the protein CASSPQGAISSYEQYF.

In this sample, this clone turned up once. This sequence joins TRBV5-4 and TRBJ2-3, with 8 bases fitting TRBD2. The ends lost 1 base at V and 11 bases at J; junction bases unmatched: 6. In germline, CDR1 is SGHNT, CDR2 YYREEE (reference sequence). The length of the CDR3 is 13 residues. The CDR3 DNA reads as TGTGCCAGCAGCTTGCGTACGGCGGGGGGGCAGTATTTT. It translates to CASSLRTAGGQYF.

The chain carries TRBV7-2 and TRBJ2-1, with 14 bases identical to TRBD2. Germline trimming cut 3 bases from V and 8 bases from J; bases unmatched to any gene: 6. Germline V gives CDR1 SGHTA, CDR2 FQGNSA. The CDR3 is 16 amino acids. Here the CDR3 DNA reads TGTGCCAGCAGCTTCGGACTAGCGGGGGGCCGAGATGAGCAGTTCTTC. It specifies CASSFGLAGGRDEQFF. The full variable domain, completed using reference TRBV7-2 and TRBJ2-1, is GAGVSQSPSNKVTEKGKDVELRCDPISGHTALYWYRQSLGQGLEFLIYFQGNSAPDKSGLPSDRFSAERTGGSVSTLTIQRTQQEDSAVYLCASSFGLAGGRDEQFFGPGTRLTVL.

This chain joins TRBV25-1 and TRBJ2-3, with 10 nucleotides matching TRBD2. Trimming cost V 7 bases and J 2 bases; bases outside gene matches: 6. The CDR3 extends over 15 amino acids. Germline CDR1 and CDR2: MGHDK and SYGVNS. The CDR3 loop reads CASIAGGPYTDTQYF. For the CDR3, the DNA is TGTGCCAGCATAGCGGGGGGCCCCTACACAGATACGCAGTATTTT.

This clone was picked up one time. This chain uses TRBV19 with TRBJ1-1; D gene unclear. Trimming removed 3 bases at V and 11 bases at J, with 13 bases between. Per the germline V gene, CDR1 is LNHDA and CDR2 is SQIVND (reference sequence). The CDR3 covers 12 residues. CDR3 sequence (DNA): TGTGCCAGTAGTATTGGAGGCCTCGGGGCTTTCTTT. Amino acid sequence: CASSIGGLGAFF.

The V gene is TRBV2, the J gene TRBJ2-7; 9 nucleotides line up with TRBD2. The V gene end was trimmed by 2 bases and the J gene end by 6 bases; junction bases not matched to a gene: 5. Germline V gives CDR1 SNHLY, CDR2 FYNNEI. The CDR3 is made up of 14 amino acids. Here the CDR3 DNA reads TGTGCCAGCAGTGAAAGGACTAGCGAGGGCGAGCAGTACTTC. Protein product: CASSERTSEGEQYF.

V is TRBV2 and J is TRBJ2-1, with 9 bases identical to TRBD2. Germline V gene sequence: CDR1 SNHLY, CDR2 FYNNEI. Trimming took 7 bases from V and 7 from J; bases not matched to a gene: 14. This CDR3 has 16 amino acids. The CDR3 loop is CASNPQGGLAVNEQFF. The CDR3, as DNA: TGTGCCAGCAACCCCCAGGGGGGACTAGCAGTAAATGAGCAGTTCTTC. The variable domain in full, with the rest retrieved from reference TRBV2 and TRBJ2-1, is EPEVTQTPSHQVTQMGQEVILRCVPISNHLYFYWYRQILGQKVEFLVSFYNNEISEKSEIFDDQFSVERPDGSNFTLKIRSTKLEDSAMYFCASNPQGGLAVNEQFFGPGTRLTVL.

The chain couples TRBV6-1 to TRBJ1-1; D might be TRBD1 (5 bases). The V gene lost 5 bases and the J gene lost 1 base, with 8 bases spanning the gap. Germline V gene lookup returns CDR1 MNHNS and CDR2 SASEGT. The CDR3 loop spans 13 amino acids. Written as DNA, the CDR3 is TGTGCCAGCAGTATACAGGAGAACACTGAAGCTTTCTTT. This codes for CASSIQENTEAFF.

This chain connects TRBV4-1 to TRBJ2-7; 8 bases align to TRBD1. CDR1 and CDR2 from the germline V gene are MGHRA and YSYEKL. The CDR3 extends over 14 amino acids. J gave up 5 bases and V 4 bases, and 7 bases lay outside the gene matches. The CDR3 DNA is TGCGCCAGCAGCCTCATGACAGGGGTGAACGAGCAGTACTTC. Translation: CASSLMTGVNEQYF.

The chain uses TRBV15 and TRBJ1-4, with D perhaps matching TRBD1 (6 bases). The CDR3 runs to 15 residues. The germline V and J ends were trimmed by 1 base and 8 bases, with 14 bases remaining between them. Germline assignment: CDR1 LNHNV and CDR2 YYDKDF (reference sequence). The CDR3 here is CATSRVGQGNEKLFF. The CDR3 nucleotides read TGTGCCACCAGCAGAGTTGGGCAGGGGAACGAAAAACTGTTTTTT.

Points on this clone: Sequence at one end of the junction differs from germline and may be a read error. The V and J genes are TRBV6-1 and TRBJ2-4; tentative D call: TRBD1 (5 bases). Germline CDR1 reads MNHNS; CDR2 reads SASEGT. CDR3 size: 15 residues. The CDR3 protein is CASATKQGTKNSQYF. CDR3 DNA: TGTGCCAGCGCTACAAAGCAGGGAACCAAAAACAGTCAGTACTTC.

CDR3 residues: CASSLWTGSPIQHF. The CDR3, as DNA: TGTGCCAGCAGTTTATGGACAGGGTCGCCCATCCAGCATTTT. The V gene is TRBV28, the J gene TRBJ1-5; 7 positions match TRBD1. The CDR3 loop spans 14 amino acids. V dropped 0 bases and J dropped 12; count of bases not matched to a gene: 8. Germline loops: CDR1 MDHEN, CDR2 SYDVKM.